This is a list of T cell receptor beta chains from one sample in a study of PD-1 blockade in classical Hodgkin lymphoma. Measured with immunoSEQ multiplex PCR; TCRdb has only the in-frame clones, and not every one. The sample lists tens of thousands of clones, 89% occurring once. This specimen consisted of peripheral blood mononuclear cells (PBMCs), obtained before the second cycle of nivolumab. The receptors come from a human donor with classical Hodgkin lymphoma. Each CDR3 is given with its conserved first and last residue. D genes are given only for firm matches. Only part of the rows carry a size: once, few, many, or a class if the clone is expanded.

CDR3 DNA,CDR3 protein,clone size,J gene,V gene,D gene
TGTGCCAGCAGCTTGGCAGAGTACACTGAAGCTTTCTTT,CASSLAEYTEAFF,-,TRBJ1-1,TRBV11-3,-
TGCGCCAGCAGCTCAGCGGGAGGGTCCACCTACGAGCAGTACTTC,CASSSAGGSTYEQYF,-,TRBJ2-7,TRBV5-1,TRBD2
TGTGCCAGCAGCCAAGATCGAGGAGAGACCCAGTACTTC,CASSQDRGETQYF,-,TRBJ2-5,TRBV4-2,-
TGTGCCAGCACTGGAACGGCCGGGGCCAACGTCCTGACTTTC,CASTGTAGANVLTF,-,TRBJ2-6,TRBV6-1,-
TGTGCCAGCAGTTCGGGCGGGACTAGCGCGTACCAAGAGACCCAGTACTTC,CASSSGGTSAYQETQYF,-,TRBJ2-5,TRBV28,TRBD2
TGTGCCAGCAGCGTAGCTCGGGCTGGGGATTCACCCCTCCACTTT,CASSVARAGDSPLHF,-,TRBJ1-6,TRBV9,-
TGTGCCAGCAGTTCACGGTTGGGTGAGGCGGCTGAAGCTTTCTTT,CASSSRLGEAAEAFF,-,TRBJ1-1,TRBV7-9,-
TGTGCCAGCAGTTCGGGGACTCCTTCCGGGGAGCTGTTTTTT,CASSSGTPSGELFF,-,TRBJ2-2,TRBV27,-
TGTGCCAGCAGTTTCTCTAGATATACCGGGGAGCTGTTTTTT,CASSFSRYTGELFF,-,TRBJ2-2,TRBV28,-
TGTGCCAGCAGTCCCCGGGGAAGAGACACAGATACGCAGTATTTT,CASSPRGRDTDTQYF,-,TRBJ2-3,TRBV27,-
TGTGCCAGCAATTGGGGAGGTGAGACCCAGTACTTC,CASNWGGETQYF,-,TRBJ2-5,TRBV6-1,-
TGTGCCAGCAGCCCTTGGGGACAGGGGACACAAGAGACCCAGTACTTC,CASSPWGQGTQETQYF,few,TRBJ2-5,TRBV11-2,TRBD1
TGTGCCAGCAGGGAACAGGGGTTCTCAGTAAAACTGTTTTTT,CASREQGFSVKLFF,-,TRBJ1-4,TRBV2,TRBD1
TGTGCCAGCAGTTTGACCCTTGCAGATACGCAGTATTTT,CASSLTLADTQYF,-,TRBJ2-3,TRBV28,-
TGTGCCAGCAGGGGGACGGAGGGGATTCAGTACTTC,CASRGTEGIQYF,-,TRBJ2-4,TRBV7-9,-
TGTGCCAGCAGCTTAACGTCTAGCGGGTTCAATGAGCAGTTCTTC,CASSLTSSGFNEQFF,-,TRBJ2-1,TRBV7-2,TRBD2
TGTGCCAGCAGCTTAGCGGAGGCAGGCGAGGGGTATTTT,CASSLAEAGEGYF,-,TRBJ2-3,TRBV7-6,-
TGTGCCAGCAGCCAAGAGGTACCTGGAAACACCATATATTTT,CASSQEVPGNTIYF,-,TRBJ1-3,TRBV14,-
TGTGCCAGCAGCTTCGGCGGTTTGGGACAGCGTAATGAAAAACTGTTTTTT,CASSFGGLGQRNEKLFF,-,TRBJ1-4,TRBV5-6,TRBD1
TGCGCCAGCAGCTTGGCTTCAGGGGGCGCGGGTGAGCAGTACTTC,CASSLASGGAGEQYF,-,TRBJ2-7,TRBV5-1,TRBD1
TGTGCCAGCAGTTCCGGGGGCAGGAAGAACTATGGCTACACCTTC,CASSSGGRKNYGYTF,-,TRBJ1-2,TRBV28,-
TGCGCCAGCAGCTTGGGGGTGGGAGGGCAAGAGACCCAGTACTTC,CASSLGVGGQETQYF,-,TRBJ2-5,TRBV5-1,TRBD2
TGTGCCAGCAGTGAAACAACAGGGCAGCAGTACTTC,CASSETTGQQYF,-,TRBJ2-7,TRBV25-1,-
TGTGCCAGCAGCCCCCCCGGGACACGGGGCACTGAAGCTTTCTTT,CASSPPGTRGTEAFF,-,TRBJ1-1,TRBV14,-
TGTGCCAGCAGCCTTGGGGACAGGTCGAATGAAGCTTTCTTT,CASSLGDRSNEAFF,once,TRBJ1-1,TRBV5-6,TRBD1
TGCGCCAGCAGCCCGCCGGATGATAAAGTGGGGGACACCGGGGAGCTGTTTTTT,CASSPPDDKVGDTGELFF,-,TRBJ2-2,TRBV4-1,-
TGTGCCAGCAGTTCCCGATTAGGGAATACGCAGTATTTT,CASSSRLGNTQYF,-,TRBJ2-3,TRBV27,-
TGTGCCAGCAGCCCGGGGGCCTACGAGCAGTACTTC,CASSPGAYEQYF,-,TRBJ2-7,TRBV6-5,-
TGCAGCGTTTTAGGGGTAGCGGTAAATGAGCAGTTCTTC,CSVLGVAVNEQFF,-,TRBJ2-1,TRBV29-1,-
TGTGCCAGCAGCTTAGGAAGCTCTGGAAACACCATATATTTT,CASSLGSSGNTIYF,few,TRBJ1-3,TRBV5-8,-
TGCGCCAGCAGCTTGGGGGACCGGACAGGCCAAGAGACCCAGTACTTC,CASSLGDRTGQETQYF,-,TRBJ2-5,TRBV5-1,TRBD1
TGCAGCGTTGAAGGGACAGGGGCGAACTACAATGAGCAGTTCTTC,CSVEGTGANYNEQFF,-,TRBJ2-1,TRBV29-1,TRBD1
TGTGCCAGCAGCCCCAGGGGGGAATACGAGCAGTACTTC,CASSPRGEYEQYF,-,TRBJ2-7,TRBV27,-
TGTGCCATAGGGCAGGGTACCTACGAGCAGTACTTC,CAIGQGTYEQYF,-,TRBJ2-7,TRBV10-3,-
TGTGCCAGCAGCTTAGCCCCCCTTGAAGCTTTCTTT,CASSLAPLEAFF,-,TRBJ1-1,TRBV7-9,-
TGCGCCAGCAGCAAGGGGACAGAAACTAATGAAAAACTGTTTTTT,CASSKGTETNEKLFF,-,TRBJ1-4,TRBV5-1,TRBD1
TGCGCCAGCAGTGCCCAAGGGGAGCAGTACTTC,CASSAQGEQYF,-,TRBJ2-7,TRBV10-2,-
TGTGCCAGCAGTTTAGTAGGGTTGTTCACCGGGGAGCTGTTTTTT,CASSLVGLFTGELFF,-,TRBJ2-2,TRBV27,-
TGTGCCAGCAGCCCAAGACAGGGGAATTCACCCCTCCACTTT,CASSPRQGNSPLHF,-,TRBJ1-6,TRBV5-4,TRBD1
TGTGCCAGCAGCCAATCGGGACGTGGGACAGGCGGCGCGGGGGGCTACACCTTC,CASSQSGRGTGGAGGYTF,once,TRBJ1-2,TRBV16,TRBD1
TGTGCCAGCACCGCCAGGTCAGGGGGGAGTATTTGGGCCTATGGCTACACCTTC,CASTARSGGSIWAYGYTF,-,TRBJ1-2,TRBV27,TRBD1
TGTGCCAGCAGTGCTACTCTAGCCACCGGGGAGCTGTTTTTT,CASSATLATGELFF,-,TRBJ2-2,TRBV6-1,-
TGCGCCAGCAGCCAAGATATGGGGTTACAGGGACCCACGCAGTATTTT,CASSQDMGLQGPTQYF,-,TRBJ2-3,TRBV4-1,-
TGTGCCAGCAGTTTTTCGAGGGAGAGCTCCTACAATGAGCAGTTCTTC,CASSFSRESSYNEQFF,-,TRBJ2-1,TRBV27,-
TGTGCCAGCAGTTTACTGGGGAATGAGCAGTTCTTC,CASSLLGNEQFF,-,TRBJ2-1,TRBV28,-
TGTGCCAGCAGCCAAGATACTAGCGTCGCCGAGCAGTACTTC,CASSQDTSVAEQYF,-,TRBJ2-7,TRBV4-2,TRBD2
TGTGCCAGCAGCACTCACGGGACACCGAGTGAAGCTTTCTTT,CASSTHGTPSEAFF,-,TRBJ1-1,TRBV7-9,-